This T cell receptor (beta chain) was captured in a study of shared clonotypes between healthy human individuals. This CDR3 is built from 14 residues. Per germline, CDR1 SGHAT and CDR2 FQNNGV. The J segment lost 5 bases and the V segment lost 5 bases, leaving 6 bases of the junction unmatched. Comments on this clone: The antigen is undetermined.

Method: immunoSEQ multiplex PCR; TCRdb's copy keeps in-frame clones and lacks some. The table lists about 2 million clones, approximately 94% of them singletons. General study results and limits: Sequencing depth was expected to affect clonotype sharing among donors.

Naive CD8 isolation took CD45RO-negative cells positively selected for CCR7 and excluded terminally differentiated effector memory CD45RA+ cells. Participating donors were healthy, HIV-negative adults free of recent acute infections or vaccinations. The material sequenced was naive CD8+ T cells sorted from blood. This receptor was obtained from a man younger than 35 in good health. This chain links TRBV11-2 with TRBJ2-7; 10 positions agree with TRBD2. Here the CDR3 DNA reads TGTGCCAGCAGCCCTAGCGGGAGTTCCCACGAGCAGTACTTC. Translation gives CASSPSGSSHEQYF.